One sample yielded the 20 T cell receptor beta chains listed below, sequenced in a study of control samples from healthy donors and cancer patients. Produced via immunoSEQ multiplex PCR; TCRdb's table is partial and in-frame only. Among more than 35,000 clones listed, about 86% were seen once. What was sequenced was PBMCs. The receptors come from a woman aged 55-69 years with lung cancer.

The V gene is TRBV19, the J gene TRBJ2-3, with TRBD1 matching 12 bases. The CDR3 consists of 15 residues. The V segment lost 4 bases and the J segment 6 bases; nucleotides outside the gene matches: 5. CDR1 and CDR2 from the germline V gene are LNHDA and SQIVND (reference sequence). Written as DNA, the CDR3 is TGTGCCAGTAGTACGGGACAGGGGGCGGGCGATACGCAGTATTTT. Translation gives CASSTGQGAGDTQYF.

The chain joins TRBV9 to TRBJ2-7; D might be TRBD2 (6 bases). The CDR3 sequence is 15 residues long. Germline values: CDR1 SGDLS, CDR2 YYNGEE. Trimming removed 4 bases from V and 0 bases from J, with 14 bases in between. CDR3 sequence: CASSLRDLSSYEQYF. The CDR3 DNA follows: TGTGCCAGCAGCCTCCGGGACTTAAGCTCCTACGAGCAGTACTTC.

In its sample, this clone was seen once. The J gene is TRBJ1-2, the V gene TRBV5-6; D may be TRBD1 (6 bases). Between the trimmed V and J ends, which lost 1 base and 8 bases, there was a span of 15 bases. Germline-derived CDR1 and CDR2 are SGHDT and YYEEEE. This CDR3 is 14 amino acids long. The CDR3 DNA reads as TGTGCCAGCAGCTTGACGGGGGCCCTCGGGGGCTACACCTTC. Its translation: CASSLTGALGGYTF.

The CDR3 region is CATVDSQTREAFF. The CDR3 nucleotides are TGTGCCACCGTCGACAGCCAGACCCGTGAAGCTTTCTTT. The chain has TRBV6-5 and TRBJ1-1, with a tentative D call TRBD1 (5 bases). V was clipped by 10 bases and J by 7 bases, with 19 bases between them. The CDR3 is 13 amino acids. Per germline, CDR1 MNHEY and CDR2 SVGAGI.

V usage is TRBV30 and J usage is TRBJ1-1; no definite D call. Germline CDR1 is GTSNPN and CDR2 is SVGIG (reference sequence). This CDR3 has 13 amino acids. V lost 0 bases, J lost 7 bases, and 12 bases lay in between. The CDR3 sequence is CAWSVQTHNEAFF. The CDR3 DNA is TGTGCCTGGAGTGTACAAACACACAATGAAGCTTTCTTT.

V gene TRBV18 combines with J gene TRBJ2-1; D is possibly TRBD2 (6 bases). Germline V lookup: CDR1 KGHSH, CDR2 LQKENI. V shed 3 bases and J shed 9 bases, with 12 bases lying between them. CDR3 size: 13 residues. The CDR3 sequence: CASSPLAEGEQFF. The DNA of the CDR3 is TGTGCCAGCTCACCGCTGGCGGAGGGTGAGCAGTTCTTC.

The chain uses TRBV10-2 and TRBJ1-1; D is perhaps TRBD1 (5 bases). Looked up from germline, CDR1 is WSHSY and CDR2 is SAAADI. CDR3 size: 13 residues. Trimming cost V 2 bases and J 5 bases, with 9 bases left between them. The CDR3, as DNA: TGCGCCAGCAGTGAGATGGGGGTTACTGAAGCTTTCTTT. Its protein product is CASSEMGVTEAFF.

The chain couples TRBV7-9 to TRBJ2-3, with D perhaps matching TRBD2 (6 bases). The CDR3 runs 15 residues. The V gene's germline CDR1 is SEHNR and CDR2 FQNEAQ (reference sequence). Trimming left V 4 bases short and J 1 base short, with 12 bases between. CDR3 sequence: CASSSLSGRTDTQYF. The CDR3, as DNA: TGTGCCAGCAGCTCCCTTAGCGGTCGCACAGATACGCAGTATTTT.

The chain combines TRBV7-2 with TRBJ1-3; the D is unclear. The CDR3 is 14 amino acids. Trimming removed 5 bases at V and 1 base at J, with 9 bases between. Germline V gene data show CDR1 as SGHTA and CDR2 as FQGNSA. In DNA, the CDR3 is TGTGCCAGCAGCACTCAGGTTTCTGGAAACACCATATATTTT. Amino acid sequence: CASSTQVSGNTIYF.

The chain recombines TRBV7-9 with TRBJ2-1, with D perhaps TRBD2 (6 bases). The CDR3 contains 15 residues. CDR1 and CDR2 from the germline V gene are SEHNR and FQNEAQ (reference sequence). V was clipped by 1 base and J by 7 bases, with 14 bases between them. CDR3 DNA: TGTGCCAGCAGCTTAGTTATGGGTGGGGGGAATGAGCAGTTCTTC. It is translated as CASSLVMGGGNEQFF.

The chain combines TRBV9 with TRBJ2-2; 7 bases fit TRBD2. J gave up 3 bases and V 1 base, and 3 bases lay outside the gene matches. CDR1 is SGDLS and CDR2 is YYNGEE in the germline V gene. The CDR3 contains 15 residues. This CDR3 is CASSVPGGYTGELFF. The CDR3 DNA sequence: TGTGCCAGCAGCGTACCCGGGGGGTACACCGGGGAGCTGTTTTTT. The full variable domain, rest sourced from reference TRBV9 and TRBJ2-2, is DSGVTQTPKHLITATGQRVTLRCSPRSGDLSVYWYQQSLDQGLQFLIQYYNGEERAKGNILERFSAQQFPDLHSELNLSSLELGDSALYFCASSVPGGYTGELFFGEGSRLTVL.

This clone was detected once. In nucleotides, the CDR3 is TGCGCCAGCAGTGCCTTAACGATAAGGCTTAATTCACCCCTCCACTTT. Residues: CASSALTIRLNSPLHF. The V call is TRBV10-2, the J call TRBJ1-6; D ambiguous. Germline values: CDR1 WSHSY, CDR2 SAAADI. The V end was cut by 4 bases, the J end by 6 bases, with 16 bases between. CDR3 length: 16 residues.

The V and J genes are TRBV5-6 and TRBJ2-7, with 8 bases lining up with TRBD1. The CDR3 is 15 amino acids. Trimming took 2 bases from V and 2 from J; bases not matched to a gene: 6. Germline V gene data show CDR1 as SGHDT and CDR2 as YYEEEE. The CDR3: CASSFTGGPTYEQYF. CDR3 nucleotide sequence: TGTGCCAGCAGCTTCACAGGGGGTCCTACCTACGAGCAGTACTTC.

This chain uses TRBV16 with TRBJ1-1; D gene unclear. The CDR3 spans 11 residues. The V end lost 5 bases, the J end lost 0 bases, and 1 base lay between the germline ends. Germline V gives CDR1 KGHSY, CDR2 FQNENV. CDR3 protein: CASSLNTEAFF. DNA for the CDR3: TGTGCCAGCAGCTTGAACACTGAAGCTTTCTTT.

This sequence joins TRBV7-2 and TRBJ1-1; a possible D gene is TRBD1 (6 bases). The CDR3 length is 14 residues. CDR1 SGHTA and CDR2 FQGNSA come from the germline V gene. The V end lost 0 bases, the J end lost 7 bases, and 12 bases lay between the germline ends. The CDR3 bases are TGTGCCAGCAGCTTAGCTGGGGGGGACATTGAAGCTTTCTTT. It encodes CASSLAGGDIEAFF.

The V call is TRBV19, the J call TRBJ1-4; D gene ambiguous. The V end was cut by 6 bases, the J end by 0 bases, with 5 bases between. The CDR3 is made up of 13 amino acids. Germline V gene lookup returns CDR1 LNHDA and CDR2 SQIVND (reference sequence). The CDR3: CASSLATNEKLFF. In DNA, the CDR3 is TGTGCCAGTAGCCTTGCAACTAATGAAAAACTGTTTTTT.

This clone has just one count. CDR3 region: CASSSTSYSGRSSYNEQFF. The CDR3 DNA is TGTGCCAGCAGTTCCACCTCTTATAGCGGGAGATCATCCTACAATGAGCAGTTCTTC. The chain couples TRBV6-2 or TRBV6-3 to TRBJ2-1, with 9 bases aligning to TRBD2. The CDR3 contains 19 residues. J was trimmed by 1 base and V by 4 bases; bases with no gene match: 14. The germline CDR1 and CDR2 sequences are MNHEY and SVGEGT.

The chain couples TRBV6-2 or TRBV6-3 to TRBJ2-5; 12 bases fit TRBD2. The CDR3 has 17 amino acids. The germline V gene encodes CDR1 MNHEY and CDR2 SVGEGT. The trim removed 3 bases at V and 4 bases at J, leaving 9 bases unmatched. CDR3 protein: CASSYRALAGGAETQYF. Here the CDR3 DNA reads TGTGCCAGCAGTTATAGGGCACTAGCGGGAGGCGCAGAGACCCAGTACTTC.

This clone appeared a single time. The rearrangement links TRBV7-3 to TRBJ1-2, with a weak D call TRBD1 (5 bases). Trimming removed 1 base at V and 1 base at J, with 10 bases between. Germline assignment: CDR1 SGHTA and CDR2 FQGTGA. This CDR3 region has 15 residues. The DNA of the CDR3 is TGTGCCAGCAGCTTAAGTTCCAGGGATAACTATGGCTACACCTTC. Its protein product is CASSLSSRDNYGYTF.

The chain employs TRBV5-1 and TRBJ1-1; TRBD1 is a possible D gene (6 bases). The CDR3 consists of 15 residues. V was cut by 2 bases and J by 5 bases, with 16 bases left in between. Germline V gene sequence: CDR1 SGHRS, CDR2 YFSETQ. The CDR3 here is CASSLRSQGRTEAFF. The DNA for the CDR3 is TGCGCCAGCAGCTTACGTTCACAGGGTCGGACTGAAGCTTTCTTT.